These T cell receptor beta chains were read from a single sample in a study of PD-1 blockade in classical Hodgkin lymphoma. Sequencing used immunoSEQ multiplex PCR; TCRdb keeps in-frame clones, though not all of them. The sample includes more than 90,000 clones, 75% to 90% of them seen just once. The input for sequencing was peripheral blood mononuclear cells (PBMCs), taken before the second cycle of nivolumab. The receptors shown here come from a human donor with classical Hodgkin lymphoma. Both conserved end residues are part of each CDR3. Each record gives: J gene, V gene, clone size, CDR3 length, D gene, CDR3 DNA, CDR3 protein. A D gene is named only where the DNA matches it firmly. Clone size appears in some rows only: once, few, many, or a class for an expanded clone.

TRBJ2-5 TRBV30 . 13 TRBD2 TGTGCCTGGAGTCGTAGCGGGGGTGAGACCCAGTACTTC CAWSRSGGETQYF
TRBJ2-7 TRBV5-7 . 14 . TGTGCCAGCAGCTTAGGGCGGGGCTCCTACGAGCAGTACTTC CASSLGRGSYEQYF
TRBJ1-2 TRBV27 . 13 . TGTGCCAGCAGTTTAGCAGGCTTTTATGGCTACACCTTC CASSLAGFYGYTF
TRBJ2-7 TRBV28 . 15 . TGTGCCAGCAGTTTCCGGTCGGGGATATTCTACGAGCAGTACTTC CASSFRSGIFYEQYF
TRBJ1-6 TRBV6-6 . 16 . TGTGCCAGCAGTTACGCTCAACAGGCCAATAATTCACCCCTCCACTTT CASSYAQQANNSPLHF
TRBJ1-2 TRBV7-3 . 15 . TGTGCCAGCAGCTCCCCCGGTGGGGATGGTTATGGCTACACCTTC CASSSPGGDGYGYTF
TRBJ2-1 TRBV6-5 . 14 TRBD2 TGTGCCAGCAGTAACAAGGCATGGGGGGGTGAGCAGTTCTTC CASSNKAWGGEQFF
TRBJ2-7 TRBV12-1 . 16 . TGTGCCAGCAGCTTTAGGACTCCGGGACTAGTCTACGAGCAGTACTTC CASSFRTPGLVYEQYF
TRBJ1-4 TRBV5-8 . 11 . TGTGCCAGCAGCTATCGTTTGAGCAAGATTTTT CASSYRLSKIF
TRBJ2-1 TRBV11-3 . 15 TRBD1 TGTGCCAGCAGCTTAGGAGGACAGGGGTACAATGAGCAGTTCTTC CASSLGGQGYNEQFF
TRBJ1-2 TRBV6-5 . 10 . TGTGCCAGCTCCGGCTATGGCTACACCTTC CASSGYGYTF
TRBJ2-7 TRBV27 . 14 TRBD2 TGTGCCAGCCGCGCGGTCGGGAGGAACTACGAGCAGTACTTC CASRAVGRNYEQYF
TRBJ2-1 TRBV10-1 . 14 . TGCGCCAGCAGTGAATCTGGGGGCTACAATGAGCAGTTCTTC CASSESGGYNEQFF
TRBJ2-2 TRBV12-5 . 14 . TGTGCTAGTGGTTTATGGCTGGTGGCCGGGGAGCTGTTTTTT CASGLWLVAGELFF
TRBJ1-2 TRBV2 . 13 . TGTGCCAGCAGTGAAGCGCTTCGGGCAGGTTCCACCTTC CASSEALRAGSTF
TRBJ1-1 TRBV4-1 . 13 . TGCGCCAGCAGCCAGGAACCGGGAATCGGAGCTTTCTTT CASSQEPGIGAFF
TRBJ1-1 TRBV29-1 . 13 . TGCAGCGTCTACAGGGTCGAGGACACTGAAGCTTTCTTT CSVYRVEDTEAFF
TRBJ1-2 TRBV10-3 . 12 . TGTGCCATCAGACAGGGTGACTATGGCTACACCTTC CAIRQGDYGYTF
TRBJ2-7 TRBV5-1 once 17 TRBD2 TGCGCCAGCAGCCCCGGGACTAGCGGGGGCCCCCCCTACGAGCAGTACTTC CASSPGTSGGPPYEQYF
TRBJ1-2 TRBV15 . 14 . TGTGCCACCAGCAGCGGCGTTACCCAGCTCGGCTACACCTTC CATSSGVTQLGYTF
TRBJ2-3 TRBV28 . 16 TRBD2 TGTGCCAGCAGTCCCCTCTCTAGCGGGGGGGCCGGTACGCAGTATTTT CASSPLSSGGAGTQYF
TRBJ1-2 TRBV4-2 . 16 . TGTGCCAGCAGCCAATTAAAAGGCTCGTCTAACTATGGCTACACCTTC CASSQLKGSSNYGYTF
TRBJ1-5 TRBV6-4 . 17 . TGTGCCAGCAGGGCCGGGGGGGTCACGGCGTGGAATCAGCCCCAGCATTTT CASRAGGVTAWNQPQHF